A single sample is the source of the 10 T cell receptor beta chains below, sequenced in a study of shared clonotypes between healthy human individuals. Libraries were prepared by immunoSEQ multiplex PCR; TCRdb keeps only in-frame clonotypes and omits some of them. The table shows hundreds of thousands of clones, with roughly four fifths occurring only once. Sequenced input: PBMCs. The receptors shown here come from a woman aged 40 to 50 in good health. Some clones in this sample may be carry-over from other donors' samples.

The rearrangement uses TRBV7-8 and TRBJ2-3; TRBD2 aligns across 8 bases. The V and J ends lost 1 base and 6 bases, in that order; junction bases with no gene match: 6. The CDR3 totals 15 residues. CDR1 is SGHVS, CDR2 FQNEAQ, per germline. The CDR3 coding sequence is TGTGCCAGCAGCTTAGATCGCGGGAGGTTGGATACGCAGTATTTT. This encodes CASSLDRGRLDTQYF.

The sample holds one count of this clone. The chain couples TRBV30 to TRBJ2-2, with TRBD1 matching 10 bases. This CDR3 region has 14 residues. From germline, CDR1 is GTSNPN and CDR2 SVGIG (reference sequence). V dropped 7 bases and J dropped 3; count of bases not matched to a gene: 5. The CDR3 sequence: CASQDRGYTGELFF. CDR3 coding DNA: TGTGCCTCCCAGGACAGGGGGTACACCGGGGAGCTGTTTTTT.

The chain couples TRBV6-6 to TRBJ2-7, with 9 bases matching TRBD1. The germline CDR1 and CDR2 sequences are MNHNY and SVGAGI (reference sequence). J lost 3 bases, V lost 5 bases, and 8 bases had no gene match. The CDR3 runs 15 residues. CDR3 DNA sequence: TGTGCCAGCAGTCGAGGACAGGGGTCGGGCTACGAGCAGTACTTC. It codes for CASSRGQGSGYEQYF.

The chain combines TRBV11-3 with TRBJ2-1; no definite D call. This CDR3 has 13 amino acids. Trimming took off 2 bases at V and 9 bases at J, with 11 bases between the two ends. Germline V gene sequence: CDR1 SGHNT, CDR2 YENEEA. This chain's CDR3 is CASSLRVSSEQFF. The CDR3 DNA follows: TGTGCCAGCAGCTTACGGGTGTCGAGTGAGCAGTTCTTC.

The chain recombines TRBV19 with TRBJ2-7; 9 bases fit TRBD1. Germline trimming cut 4 bases from V and 6 bases from J; bases unmatched to any gene: 4. The CDR3 extends over 13 amino acids. Per the germline V gene, CDR1 is LNHDA and CDR2 is SQIVND (reference sequence). CDR3 DNA sequence: TGTGCCAGTAGTACCCGGACAGGGGTCGAGCAGTACTTC. The encoded protein is CASSTRTGVEQYF.

The V call is TRBV10-3, the J call TRBJ1-3; no definite D call. The V and J ends lost 6 bases and 0 bases respectively, with 3 bases between them. Germline loops: CDR1 ENHRY, CDR2 SYGVKD. The CDR3 has 12 amino acids. For the CDR3, the DNA is TGTGCCATCAGCGACTCTGGAAACACCATATATTTT. This encodes CAISDSGNTIYF.

This sequence joins TRBV7-9 and TRBJ1-1; tentative D call: TRBD1 (5 bases). CDR3 size: 15 residues. The V gene's germline CDR1 is SEHNR and CDR2 FQNEAQ (reference sequence). Trimming took off 1 base at V and 1 base at J, with 10 bases between the two ends. The CDR3 coding sequence is TGTGCCAGCAGCTTAGAATCGGGGGGGAACACTGAAGCTTTCTTT. Residues: CASSLESGGNTEAFF.

This clone was observed a few times. The CDR3, as DNA: TGTGCCAGCAGCTTATCTCAACGGGAGGGCCGAAATACGCAGTATTTT. Translated, it gives CASSLSQREGRNTQYF. V is TRBV7-3 and J is TRBJ2-3; 8 bases fit TRBD2. The CDR3 length is 16 residues. Germline V gene data show CDR1 as SGHTA and CDR2 as FQGTGA. V shed 2 bases, J shed 7 bases, and the junction held 11 bases outside the gene matches.

This chain links TRBV6-4 with TRBJ2-1, with D unresolved. Germline V gene data show CDR1 as MRHNA and CDR2 as SNTAGT. CDR3 length equals 15 residues. Trimming took 0 bases from V and 11 from J, leaving 17 bases between them. This CDR3 is CASSDSVDAASKQFF. The CDR3, as DNA: TGTGCCAGCAGTGACTCCGTCGACGCGGCCTCGAAGCAGTTCTTC.

This clone was seen a few times. V usage is TRBV7-9 and J usage is TRBJ1-2; D not certain. CDR3 length: 11 residues. V was trimmed by 1 base and J by 14 bases, leaving 11 bases between them. Per the germline V gene, CDR1 is SEHNR and CDR2 is FQNEAQ (reference sequence). The CDR3 DNA reads as TGTGCCAGCAGCTTAGGGTCGGTCTGGACCTTC. It codes for CASSLGSVWTF.